Presented here are 27 T cell receptor beta chains from one specimen sequenced in a study of cytomegalovirus exposure and HLA in healthy donors. A multiplex PCR was run with 60 Vbeta primers and 13 Jbeta primers. Clones were read by immunoSEQ multiplex PCR, and TCRdb kept only the in-frame ones, dropping some. Of about 160,000 clones listed, about 72% are singletons. The sequenced sample was PBMCs. The receptors were sampled from a man aged 25-40 years in good health and CMV-seropositive.

The V and J genes are TRBV5-1 and TRBJ1-1, with a weak D call TRBD1 (6 bases). This CDR3 spans 15 amino acids. Germline values: CDR1 SGHRS, CDR2 YFSETQ. Trimming removed 0 bases at V and 3 bases at J, with 12 bases between. CDR3 in amino acids: CASSLAPGDHTEAFF. The CDR3 DNA follows: TGCGCCAGCAGCTTGGCCCCAGGGGATCACACTGAAGCTTTCTTT.

The count of this clone is one. This chain connects TRBV11-2 to TRBJ2-5; no firm D call. The germline CDR1 and CDR2 sequences are SGHAT and FQNNGV. The V gene lost 4 bases and the J gene lost 0 bases, with 6 bases spanning the gap. CDR3 length equals 13 residues. CDR3 in amino acids: CASSSEYQETQYF. CDR3 coding DNA: TGTGCCAGCAGCTCCGAGTACCAAGAGACCCAGTACTTC.

The CDR3 loop reads CASSLGSGDRYGYTF. In DNA, the CDR3 is TGTGCCAGCAGCTTAGGCTCAGGGGATCGCTATGGCTACACCTTC. The chain joins TRBV11-2 to TRBJ1-2; perhaps TRBD1 as D (6 bases). V lost 1 base and J 4 bases, leaving 13 bases between the germline ends. This CDR3 region has 15 residues. Germline assignment: CDR1 SGHAT and CDR2 FQNNGV.

This chain joins TRBV29-1 and TRBJ2-5; TRBD2 matches at 10 bases. With 3 bases clipped from V and 1 base from J, the junction kept 2 bases outside the gene matches. Germline CDR1 SQVTM, CDR2 ANQGSEA. The CDR3 is 14 residues long. The CDR3 DNA sequence: TGCAGCGTTGATACTAGCGGGGTCCAAGAGACCCAGTACTTC. This gives the protein CSVDTSGVQETQYF.

This clone was observed a single time. The V gene is TRBV19, the J gene TRBJ2-3; no clear D. This CDR3 comprises 13 residues. V gave up 5 bases and J gave up 4 bases, with 10 bases separating them. Looked up from germline, CDR1 is LNHDA and CDR2 is SQIVND (reference sequence). The CDR3 is CASSDTPPDTQYF. The CDR3 DNA sequence: TGTGCCAGTAGTGACACCCCACCAGATACGCAGTATTTT.

V is TRBV7-2 and J is TRBJ2-7; D is unresolved. Germline V gene data show CDR1 as SGHTA and CDR2 as FQGNSA. CDR3 size: 14 residues. Trimming stripped 3 bases from V and 2 bases from J, with 11 bases between. The CDR3 loop is CASSLLRRTYEQYF. CDR3 bases: TGTGCCAGCAGCTTGCTCCGCAGGACCTACGAGCAGTACTTC. The full variable domain, its missing parts supplied by reference TRBV7-2 and TRBJ2-7, is GAGVSQSPSNKVTEKGKDVELRCDPISGHTALYWYRQSLGQGLEFLIYFQGNSAPDKSGLPSDRFSAERTGGSVSTLTIQRTQQEDSAVYLCASSLLRRTYEQYFGPGTRLTVT.

This clone occurred a few times. CDR3 nucleotides: TGTGCCAGCAGCGGACAGGCGGATAGCAATCAGCCCCAGCATTTT. This codes for CASSGQADSNQPQHF. The chain has TRBV6-5 and TRBJ1-5; TRBD1 matches 7 bases. CDR3 size: 15 residues. V shed 6 bases and J 0 bases; nucleotides not matched to a gene: 5. The germline CDR1 and CDR2 sequences are MNHEY and SVGAGI.

V is TRBV7-2 and J is TRBJ1-6, with TRBD1 identical over 7 bases. Germline V gives CDR1 SGHTA, CDR2 FQGNSA. V was pared by 4 bases and J by 7 bases, with 4 bases of the junction left unmatched. This CDR3 spans 14 amino acids. The CDR3 here is CASSSTGLNSPLHF. The CDR3 DNA follows: TGTGCCAGCAGCTCGACAGGGCTGAATTCACCCCTCCACTTT.

This clone was observed a few times. The chain uses TRBV30 and TRBJ2-5; a possible D gene is TRBD2 (6 bases). Per germline, CDR1 GTSNPN and CDR2 SVGIG (reference sequence). The CDR3 is 12 amino acids. V lost 4 bases, J lost 14 bases, and 20 bases lay in between. DNA for the CDR3: TGTGCCTGGAAAGAACCTGGACGGCGGGGATACTTC. This codes for CAWKEPGRRGYF.

As DNA, the CDR3 is TGTGCCAGCAGGCCTACTAGCGGGGCTCAAGAGACCCAGTACTTC. It codes for CASRPTSGAQETQYF. The chain employs TRBV7-2 and TRBJ2-5, with 10 positions matching TRBD2. The CDR3 length is 15 residues. Germline V gene lookup returns CDR1 SGHTA and CDR2 FQGNSA. The V and J ends lost 6 bases and 2 bases, in that order; junction bases with no gene match: 6. The whole variable domain, remainder taken from reference TRBV7-2 and TRBJ2-5, is GAGVSQSPSNKVTEKGKDVELRCDPISGHTALYWYRQSLGQGLEFLIYFQGNSAPDKSGLPSDRFSAERTGGSVSTLTIQRTQQEDSAVYLCASRPTSGAQETQYFGPGTRLLVL.

The rearrangement joins TRBV14 to TRBJ1-6, with D possibly matching TRBD1 (5 bases). CDR1 is SGHDN and CDR2 is FVKESK in the germline V gene. Trimming stripped 4 bases from V and 0 bases from J, with 13 bases between. This CDR3 has 17 amino acids. The DNA of the CDR3 is TGTGCCAGCAGCCGTCGGGACGGGAGCTCCTATAATTCACCCCTCCACTTT. This sequence encodes CASSRRDGSSYNSPLHF.

This chain connects TRBV6-1 to TRBJ2-4; 9 bases align to TRBD1. The V gene's germline CDR1 is MNHNS and CDR2 SASEGT. The CDR3 has 15 residues. Trimming took 1 base from V and 6 from J; bases not matched to a gene: 4. The CDR3 DNA follows: TGTGCCAGCAGTGAAGTGAGACAGGGGGTAAACATTCAGTACTTC. It translates to CASSEVRQGVNIQYF.

The chain carries TRBV5-6 and TRBJ1-5; D is uncertain. Trimming pared 3 bases from V and 0 bases from J, leaving 10 bases between. In germline, CDR1 is SGHDT, CDR2 YYEEEE. The CDR3 has 15 amino acids. This chain's CDR3 is CASSSEGYSNQPQHF. CDR3 DNA: TGTGCCAGCAGCTCAGAGGGATATAGCAATCAGCCCCAGCATTTT.

The chain couples TRBV7-9 to TRBJ2-7; 8 bases line up with TRBD1. The CDR3 is 16 residues long. Germline CDR1 reads SEHNR; CDR2 reads FQNEAQ (reference sequence). J lost 3 bases, V lost 4 bases, and 11 bases had no gene match. The CDR3 coding sequence is TGTGCCAGCAGCTCTATGGACAGGGAAATTCGCTACGAGCAGTACTTC. This gives the protein CASSSMDREIRYEQYF.

This sequence joins TRBV6-6 and TRBJ2-1, with 10 bases fitting TRBD2. J was trimmed by 6 bases and V by 11 bases; bases with no gene match: 7. Germline lookup yields CDR1 MNHNY and CDR2 SVGAGI (reference sequence). This CDR3 region has 13 residues. The CDR3 sequence is CAATSGEFNEQFF. The CDR3 DNA follows: TGTGCCGCCACTAGCGGGGAGTTCAATGAGCAGTTCTTC.

This clone was observed a single time. J is TRBJ1-1 and V is TRBV7-2, with a tentative D call TRBD1 (5 bases). Germline lookup yields CDR1 SGHTA and CDR2 FQGNSA. V lost 4 bases and J lost 4, with 10 bases in between. There are 13 residues in the CDR3. CDR3 amino acids: CASSYTRVTEAFF. The CDR3, as DNA: TGTGCCAGCAGCTATACCAGGGTCACTGAAGCTTTCTTT.

With respect to this clone: A read error may account for a junction end that differs from germline. This chain connects TRBV29-1 to TRBJ2-3; the match to TRBD2 covers 14 bases. The CDR3 length is 16 residues. The germline CDR1 and CDR2 sequences are SQVTM and ANQGSEA. The CDR3 nucleotides read TGCAGCGTCGAAGGGACTAGCGGGGGATTCACAGATACGCAGTATTTT. Its protein product is CSVEGTSGGFTDTQYF.

This clone was seen a handful of times. This chain uses TRBV4-3 with TRBJ1-2; D remains unclear. The CDR3 runs 15 residues. Between the trimmed V and J ends, which lost 2 bases and 5 bases, there was a span of 15 bases. CDR1 LGHNA and CDR2 YSLEER come from the germline V gene. This CDR3 reads CASSQIAQDDYGYTF. The DNA of the CDR3 is TGCGCCAGCAGCCAAATCGCGCAAGATGATTATGGCTACACCTTC.

The V call is TRBV7-7, the J call TRBJ1-1; D call uncertain. The CDR3 contains 13 residues. V was pared by 3 bases and J by 1 base, with 6 bases between. Germline V gene sequence: CDR1 SSHAT, CDR2 FNYEAQ (reference sequence). This chain's CDR3 is CASSLSKNTEAFF. CDR3 sequence (DNA): TGTGCCAGCAGCTTGTCAAAGAACACTGAAGCTTTCTTT.

This chain connects TRBV2 to TRBJ1-6; D remains ambiguous. Germline lookup yields CDR1 SNHLY and CDR2 FYNNEI. This CDR3 has 14 amino acids. Trimming cost V 5 bases and J 7 bases, with 12 bases left between them. The CDR3 DNA is TGTGCCAGCAGTCGGGAGAGGGCGAATTCACCCCTCCACTTT. Its protein is CASSRERANSPLHF.

This chain uses TRBV4-3 with TRBJ1-5; D remains unclear. Trimming removed 4 bases from V and 3 bases from J, with 19 bases in between. The CDR3 extends over 17 amino acids. Germline V lookup: CDR1 LGHNA, CDR2 YSLEER. Here the CDR3 DNA reads TGCGCCAGCAGCCGCCAGGTAGATCCAGGATACAATCAGCCCCAGCATTTT. Translated: CASSRQVDPGYNQPQHF.

J is TRBJ2-5 and V is TRBV5-1; D unclear. This CDR3 is 13 amino acids long. Per germline, CDR1 SGHRS and CDR2 YFSETQ. Trimming stripped 3 bases from V and 1 base from J, with 7 bases between. CDR3 region: CASSYGFQETQYF. The CDR3 nucleotides are TGCGCCAGCAGCTACGGGTTCCAAGAGACCCAGTACTTC. The whole variable domain, remainder taken from reference TRBV5-1 and TRBJ2-5, is KAGVTQTPRYLIKTRGQQVTLSCSPISGHRSVSWYQQTPGQGLQFLFEYFSETQRNKGNFPGRFSGRQFSNSRSEMNVSTLELGDSALYLCASSYGFQETQYFGPGTRLLVL.

V gene TRBV7-9 combines with J gene TRBJ2-7; no reliable D call. The CDR3 length is 15 residues. Trimming pared 5 bases from V and 1 base from J, leaving 15 bases between. The germline V gene has CDR1 SEHNR and CDR2 FQNEAQ (reference sequence). The CDR3 is CASSPLRSGSYEQYF. CDR3 DNA: TGTGCCAGCAGCCCCCTTCGATCCGGGTCCTACGAGCAGTACTTC.

The V and J genes are TRBV19 and TRBJ2-7; 9 bases are a match to TRBD1. The CDR3 has 16 residues. Germline V lookup: CDR1 LNHDA, CDR2 SQIVND (reference sequence). The J segment lost 2 bases and the V segment lost 5 bases, leaving 10 bases of the junction unmatched. DNA for the CDR3: TGTGCCAGTAGTTTTTTGGACAGGGGACAAACCTACGAGCAGTACTTC. Translation gives CASSFLDRGQTYEQYF.

This chain joins TRBV4-3 and TRBJ2-2; no definite D call. Germline CDR1 and CDR2: LGHNA and YSLEER. The CDR3 consists of 14 residues. Trimming took 0 bases from V and 5 from J, leaving 7 bases between them. The CDR3 DNA follows: TGCGCCAGCAGCCAAGATCCAGAAACCGGGGAGCTGTTTTTT. It codes for CASSQDPETGELFF.

The V call is TRBV10-3, the J call TRBJ2-1; D is perhaps TRBD2 (7 bases). Trimming shortened V by 10 bases and J by 4 bases, and 23 bases separated the two germline ends. This CDR3 is 16 amino acids long. Germline V gene data show CDR1 as ENHRY and CDR2 as SYGVKD. The CDR3, as DNA: TGTGCCAGCCGGGACTACCGGGTAGGGGGGTACAATGAGCAGTTCTTC. Amino acid sequence: CASRDYRVGGYNEQFF.

The rearrangement uses TRBV28 and TRBJ1-6, with 7 bases matching TRBD1. CDR3 size: 15 residues. V lost 5 bases, J lost 7 bases, and 8 bases stayed unmatched. From germline, CDR1 is MDHEN and CDR2 SYDVKM. Here the CDR3 DNA reads TGTGCCAGCAGTGCACCTACAGGGGACAATTCACCCCTCCACTTT. Its translation: CASSAPTGDNSPLHF.